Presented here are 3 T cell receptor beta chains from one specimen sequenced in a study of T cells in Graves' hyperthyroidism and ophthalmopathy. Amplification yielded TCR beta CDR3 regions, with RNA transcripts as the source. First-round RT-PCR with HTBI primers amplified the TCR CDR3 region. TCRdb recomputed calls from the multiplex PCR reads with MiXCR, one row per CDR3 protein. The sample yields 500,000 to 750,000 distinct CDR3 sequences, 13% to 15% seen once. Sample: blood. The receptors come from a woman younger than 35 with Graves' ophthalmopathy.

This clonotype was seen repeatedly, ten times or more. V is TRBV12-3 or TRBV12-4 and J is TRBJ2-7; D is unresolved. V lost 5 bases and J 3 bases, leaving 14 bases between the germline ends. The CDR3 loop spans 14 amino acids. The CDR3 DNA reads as TGTGCCAGCAGTCAAAGACTTGACGGCTACGAGCAGTACTTC. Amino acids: CASSQRLDGYEQYF.

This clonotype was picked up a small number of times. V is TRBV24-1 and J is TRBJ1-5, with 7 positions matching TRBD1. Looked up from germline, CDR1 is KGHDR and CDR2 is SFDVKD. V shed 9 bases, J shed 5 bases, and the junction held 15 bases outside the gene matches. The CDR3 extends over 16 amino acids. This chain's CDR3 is CATPLSLETGDQPQHF. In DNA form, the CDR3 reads TGTGCCACCCCCCTTTCCCTGGAAACAGGGGATCAGCCCCAGCATTTT.

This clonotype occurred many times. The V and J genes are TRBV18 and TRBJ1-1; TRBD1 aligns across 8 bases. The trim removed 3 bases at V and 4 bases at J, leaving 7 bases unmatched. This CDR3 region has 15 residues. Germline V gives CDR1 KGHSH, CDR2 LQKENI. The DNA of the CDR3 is TGTGCCAGCTCACCCGGACAGGGAACTATCACTGAAGCTTTCTTT. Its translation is CASSPGQGTITEAFF. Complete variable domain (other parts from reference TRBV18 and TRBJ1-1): NAGVMQNPRHLVRRRGQEARLRCSPMKGHSHVYWYRQLPEEGLKFMVYLQKENIIDESGMPKERFSAEFPKEGPSILRIQQVVRGDSAAYFCASSPGQGTITEAFFGQGTRLTVV.